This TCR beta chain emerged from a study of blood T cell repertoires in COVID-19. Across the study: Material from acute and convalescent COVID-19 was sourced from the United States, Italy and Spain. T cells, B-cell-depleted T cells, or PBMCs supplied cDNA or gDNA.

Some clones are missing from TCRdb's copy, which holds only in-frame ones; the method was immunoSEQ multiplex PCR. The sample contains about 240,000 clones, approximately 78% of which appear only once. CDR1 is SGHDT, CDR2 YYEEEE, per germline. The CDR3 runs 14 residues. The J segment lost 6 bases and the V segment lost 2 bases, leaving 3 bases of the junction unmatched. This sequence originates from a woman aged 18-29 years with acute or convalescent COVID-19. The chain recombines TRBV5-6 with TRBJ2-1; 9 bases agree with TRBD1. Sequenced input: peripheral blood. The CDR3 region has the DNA TGTGCCAGCAGCTTTCCGGACAGGGGCAATGAGCAGTTCTTC. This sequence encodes CASSFPDRGNEQFF.